This is a list of T cell receptor beta chains from one sample in a study of cytomegalovirus exposure and HLA in healthy donors. Assay: immunoSEQ multiplex PCR; the TCRdb copy retains only in-frame clones and omits some. The sample consists of tens of thousands of clones, 85% to 95% of them appearing once. The specimen was PBMCs. Receptors were obtained from a man aged 18 to 30 in good health and CMV-seronegative. Each CDR3 is given with its conserved first and last residue. The D gene is left open where the match is weak. Clone size appears in some rows only: once, few, many, or a class for an expanded clone.

abundance,d_gene,v_gene,j_gene,CDR3aa,CDR3nt
.,.,TRBV10-3,TRBJ1-3,CAISLLAGEGNTIYF,TGTGCCATCAGTCTGCTCGCGGGGGAGGGAAACACCATATATTTT
.,TRBD1,TRBV9,TRBJ2-1,CASRSGAGGHNEQFF,TGTGCCAGCAGGTCCGGCGCAGGGGGTCACAATGAGCAGTTCTTC
once,.,TRBV7-9,TRBJ2-3,CASSPTAF,TGTGCCAGCAGCCCGACAGCTTTT
.,.,TRBV19,TRBJ2-1,CASRSAGPDDEQFF,TGTGCCAGTAGATCGGCAGGGCCCGACGATGAGCAGTTCTTC
.,.,TRBV20-1,TRBJ2-1,CSAPFGNEQFF,TGCAGTGCCCCCTTCGGGAATGAGCAGTTCTTC
.,.,TRBV6-4,TRBJ1-2,CASSDGGYGYTF,TGTGCCAGCAGTGACGGGGGGTATGGCTACACCTTC
.,.,TRBV14,TRBJ2-2,CASSPLLGGLRGGELFF,TGTGCCAGCAGCCCCCTCCTCGGGGGTTTAAGGGGCGGGGAGCTGTTTTTT
.,TRBD1,TRBV11-2,TRBJ2-7,CASSPRQGRTYEQYF,TGTGCCAGCAGCCCCCGACAGGGGAGGACCTACGAGCAGTACTTC
.,TRBD2,TRBV7-2,TRBJ2-5,CASGTSGNQETQYF,TGTGCCAGCGGGACTAGCGGGAACCAAGAGACCCAGTACTTC
.,TRBD1,TRBV4-3,TRBJ1-2,CASSRGTDNVYGYTF,TGCGCCAGCAGCCGGGGGACAGATAACGTATATGGCTACACCTTC